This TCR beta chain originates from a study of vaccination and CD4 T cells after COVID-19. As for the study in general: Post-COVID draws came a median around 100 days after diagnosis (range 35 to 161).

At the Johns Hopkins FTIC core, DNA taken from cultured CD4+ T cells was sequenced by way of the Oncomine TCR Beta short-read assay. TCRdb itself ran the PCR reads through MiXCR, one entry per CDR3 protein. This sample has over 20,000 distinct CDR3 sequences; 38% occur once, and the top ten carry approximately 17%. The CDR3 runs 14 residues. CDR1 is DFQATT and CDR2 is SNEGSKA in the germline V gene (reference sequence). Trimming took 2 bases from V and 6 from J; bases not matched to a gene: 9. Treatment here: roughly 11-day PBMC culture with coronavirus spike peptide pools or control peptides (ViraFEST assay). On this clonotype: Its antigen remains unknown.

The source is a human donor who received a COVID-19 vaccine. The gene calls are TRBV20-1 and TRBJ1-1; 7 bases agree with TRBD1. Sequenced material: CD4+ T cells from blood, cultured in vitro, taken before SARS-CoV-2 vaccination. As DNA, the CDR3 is TGCAGTGCTAGACCGACAGGGTTCGGCTCTGAAGCTTTCTTT. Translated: CSARPTGFGSEAFF.